This T cell receptor (beta chain) was captured by sequencing in a study of T cells in Graves' hyperthyroidism and ophthalmopathy. The TCR beta CDR3 regions underwent amplification using RNA transcripts as the source. With the HTBI primer set, the TCR CDR3 went through a first round of RT-PCR. TCRdb re-derived calls from the multiplex PCR reads in MiXCR, one entry per CDR3 protein. The data contain some 490,000 distinct CDR3 sequences, 22% of them singletons. With 8 bases removed from V and 7 bases from J, the gap between germline ends came to 20 bases. This CDR3 contains 14 residues. Germline CDR1 SNHLY, CDR2 FYNNEI.

This TCR came from a woman aged 65 to 85 with Graves' ophthalmopathy. The source material was blood. The chain carries TRBV2 and TRBJ1-1; D perhaps matches TRBD1 (6 bases). DNA for the CDR3: TGTGCCAGCGGACCGACAGGTAGCCAAGTTGAAGCTTTCTTT. This encodes CASGPTGSQVEAFF.